The 22 T cell receptor beta chains below all came from one sample that was sequenced in a study of post-analysis software for immune sequencing data. Study conclusions and caveats: Relative to controls, patients had roughly five TRBV segments at higher frequency, with TRBV5-6, TRBV5-1 and TRBV20-1 among these.

The antigens these receptors bind are not known. Incorporated into the TCR beta cDNA libraries were unique molecular identifiers, which served to reduce PCR and sequencing biases. TCRdb reprocessed the PCR reads with MiXCR, giving one entry per CDR3 protein. The sample shows hundreds of thousands of distinct CDR3 sequences, roughly 38% of them seen only once. The specimen sequenced was blood. The source of these receptors is a girl under 18 with multiple sclerosis.

This clonotype has at least ten counts. This sequence joins TRBV20-1 and TRBJ2-1; D not resolved. CDR3 length equals 15 residues. Germline lookup yields CDR1 DFQATT and CDR2 SNEGSKA (reference sequence). V was cut by 3 bases and J by 4 bases, with 16 bases left in between. The CDR3 spells CSARPASRLYNEQFF. The CDR3 coding sequence is TGCAGTGCTAGGCCAGCCTCTAGGCTTTACAATGAGCAGTTCTTC.

The genes are TRBV6-2 or TRBV6-3 and TRBJ1-1; TRBD1 matches 8 bases. V trimming: 6 bases; J trimming: 5 bases; junction bases outside the gene matches: 8. The CDR3 length is 14 residues. Germline V gene sequence: CDR1 MNHEY, CDR2 SVGEGT. The CDR3 coding sequence is TGTGCCAGCAGAAGGACAGGGAGAGGTACTGAAGCTTTCTTT. Translating gives CASRRTGRGTEAFF.

With regard to this clonotype: Mismatch with germline at one junction end may stem from a read error. The genes are TRBV28 and TRBJ1-6; D uncertain. The CDR3 consists of 15 residues. Germline values: CDR1 MDHEN, CDR2 SYDVKM. DNA for the CDR3: TGTGCCAGCAGTACCCGTAGAGGCGATAATTCGCCCCTCCACTTT. It translates to CASSTRRGDNSPLHF.

This clonotype was counted only a few times. This sequence joins TRBV10-3 and TRBJ1-1; D call uncertain. V lost 6 bases to trimming and J lost 5 bases, with 16 bases between them. CDR1 is ENHRY and CDR2 is SYGVKD in the germline V gene. The CDR3 is 14 residues long. In DNA form, the CDR3 reads TGTGCCATCAGCCCGGGAGTTGGCATAACTGAAGCTTTCTTT. Residues: CAISPGVGITEAFF.

This clonotype has only a few counts. J is TRBJ2-5 and V is TRBV5-1, with no clear D. This CDR3 spans 11 amino acids. Germline V lookup: CDR1 SGHRS, CDR2 YFSETQ. V lost 0 bases and J lost 6, with 3 bases in between. In DNA, the CDR3 is TGCGCCAGCAGCTTGGAGCAGACCCAGTACTTC. Its protein product is CASSLEQTQYF.

This chain uses TRBV5-1 with TRBJ2-5, with D tentatively TRBD1 or TRBD2 (5 bases each). Germline-derived CDR1 and CDR2 are SGHRS and YFSETQ. This CDR3 has 15 residues. V gave up 0 bases and J gave up 2 bases, with 11 bases separating them. This CDR3 is CASSLEGRSQETQYF. For the CDR3, the DNA is TGCGCCAGCAGCTTGGAGGGACGGTCTCAAGAGACCCAGTACTTC. The whole variable domain, filled in from reference TRBV5-1 and TRBJ2-5, reads KAGVTQTPRYLIKTRGQQVTLSCSPISGHRSVSWYQQTPGQGLQFLFEYFSETQRNKGNFPGRFSGRQFSNSRSEMNVSTLELGDSALYLCASSLEGRSQETQYFGPGTRLLVL.

This clonotype was counted only a few times. The rearrangement links TRBV20-1 to TRBJ2-3; 10 nucleotides agree with TRBD2. CDR1 is DFQATT, CDR2 SNEGSKA, per germline (reference sequence). The CDR3 contains 13 residues. CDR3 nucleotides: TGCACCGGGGGACTAGCGATCACAGATACGCAGTATTTT. Translation gives CTGGLAITDTQYF.

This clonotype has more than one count but fewer than ten. This rearrangement joins TRBV5-1 to TRBJ1-5; weak D call: TRBD1 (6 bases). V dropped 0 bases and J dropped 6 bases, with 13 bases sitting between them. Looked up from germline, CDR1 is SGHRS and CDR2 is YFSETQ. This CDR3 spans 15 amino acids. The CDR3 coding sequence is TGCGCCAGCAGCTTGGAAGGTGGGGGGGCTCAGCCCCAGCATTTT. It yields the protein CASSLEGGGAQPQHF.

This clonotype was picked up a small number of times. The chain employs TRBV6-5 and TRBJ2-7; TRBD1 matches 7 bases. Germline CDR1 is MNHEY and CDR2 is SVGAGI. The ends lost 3 bases at V and 3 bases at J; junction bases unmatched: 5. CDR3 length: 14 residues. The CDR3: CASSYDRDSYEQYF. The CDR3 nucleotides read TGTGCCAGCAGTTATGACAGGGACAGCTACGAGCAGTACTTC.

The chain employs TRBV15 and TRBJ1-2; 9 bases map to TRBD1. The V gene end was trimmed by 3 bases and the J gene end by 2 bases; junction bases not matched to a gene: 7. From germline, CDR1 is LNHNV and CDR2 YYDKDF (reference sequence). The CDR3 totals 16 residues. Written as DNA, the CDR3 is TGTGCCACCAGCAGCTTGGGACAGGGTCTGAACTATGGCTACACCTTC. It specifies CATSSLGQGLNYGYTF.

The V gene is TRBV28, the J gene TRBJ1-2; 7 bases match TRBD1. Germline CDR1 MDHEN, CDR2 SYDVKM. Trimming removed 3 bases from V and 5 bases from J; junction bases left unmatched: 9. This CDR3 region has 15 residues. Here the CDR3 reads CASSFGDRLFYGYTF. The CDR3, as DNA: TGTGCCAGCAGTTTCGGGGACAGACTTTTTTATGGCTACACCTTC.

This clonotype occurred a few times. The chain combines TRBV20-1 with TRBJ2-1, with a weak D call TRBD2 (6 bases). V was clipped by 0 bases and J by 5 bases, with 11 bases between them. Germline CDR1 is DFQATT and CDR2 is SNEGSKA (reference sequence). CDR3 size: 14 residues. CDR3 sequence: CSARDRGTHNEQFF. For the CDR3, the DNA is TGCAGTGCTAGAGATCGGGGGACCCACAATGAGCAGTTCTTC.

The chain's CDR3 is CASSLGEPYSNQPQHF. CDR3 nucleotides: TGCGCCAGCAGCTTGGGGGAGCCCTATAGCAATCAGCCCCAGCATTTT. This sequence joins TRBV5-1 and TRBJ1-5; no clear D. This CDR3 is built from 16 residues. The V gene's germline CDR1 is SGHRS and CDR2 YFSETQ. V was pared by 0 bases and J by 0 bases, with 10 bases between.

The chain links TRBV7-8 to TRBJ1-6; D gene unclear. The CDR3 is 15 amino acids. Germline-derived CDR1 and CDR2 are SGHVS and FQNEAQ. V was trimmed by 5 bases and J by 6 bases, leaving 14 bases between them. For the CDR3, the DNA is TGTGCCAGCAGCCCAACCGAGGCCCCTAATTCACCCCTCCACTTT. It is translated as CASSPTEAPNSPLHF. The full variable domain, with the rest looked up from reference TRBV7-8 and TRBJ1-6, is GAGVSQSPRYKVAKRGQDVALRCDPISGHVSLFWYQQALGQGPEFLTYFQNEAQLDKSGLPSDRFFAERPEGSVSTLKIQRTQQEDSAVYLCASSPTEAPNSPLHFGNGTRLTVT.

The V and J genes are TRBV5-6 and TRBJ1-2; weak D call: TRBD1 (6 bases). This CDR3 contains 16 residues. Germline CDR1 is SGHDT and CDR2 is YYEEEE. V shed 0 bases and J shed 4 bases, with 16 bases lying between them. DNA for the CDR3: TGTGCCAGCAGCTTGGGACAGGCCCCGTTTGGCTATGGCTACACCTTC. It encodes CASSLGQAPFGYGYTF. Complete variable domain (other parts from reference TRBV5-6 and TRBJ1-2): DAGVTQSPTHLIKTRGQQVTLRCSPKSGHDTVSWYQQALGQGPQFIFQYYEEEERQRGNFPDRFSGHQFPNYSSELNVNALLLGDSALYLCASSLGQAPFGYGYTFGSGTRLTVV.

This chain joins TRBV7-9 and TRBJ2-3; the D is unclear. The CDR3 has 13 amino acids. V lost 2 bases and J lost 2, with 5 bases in between. Germline lookup yields CDR1 SEHNR and CDR2 FQNEAQ (reference sequence). Here the CDR3 DNA reads TGTGCCAGCAGCTTAAGCCACACAGATACGCAGTATTTT. This gives the protein CASSLSHTDTQYF.

The genes are TRBV7-2 and TRBJ2-1, with 8 bases lining up with TRBD1. Germline CDR1 reads SGHTA; CDR2 reads FQGNSA. V dropped 5 bases and J dropped 9; count of bases not matched to a gene: 9. The CDR3 length is 14 residues. The chain's CDR3 is CASSLGQEAAEQFF. CDR3 nucleotides: TGTGCCAGCAGCCTGGGACAGGAAGCGGCTGAGCAGTTCTTC.

This clonotype was detected only a few times. This chain uses TRBV12-3 or TRBV12-4 with TRBJ1-5; D gene uncertain. V was trimmed by 10 bases and J by 7 bases, leaving 17 bases between them. The CDR3 covers 13 residues. CDR3 nucleotides: TGTGCCATCTCGAGGGAGGGCGGGCAGCCCCAGCATTTT. This translates into CAISREGGQPQHF.

The rearrangement uses TRBV18 and TRBJ2-1; 7 bases agree with TRBD2. CDR3 length: 17 residues. V lost 3 bases and J lost 0; bases outside the gene matches: 8. From germline, CDR1 is KGHSH and CDR2 LQKENI. Here the CDR3 DNA reads TGTGCCAGCTCACCTTCGGGGGGTACAGGCTCCTACAATGAGCAGTTCTTC. It codes for CASSPSGGTGSYNEQFF.

The chain joins TRBV20-1 to TRBJ2-4; 8 bases map to TRBD2. The V and J ends lost 6 bases and 6 bases, in that order; junction bases with no gene match: 13. The CDR3 has 15 residues. Germline V gives CDR1 DFQATT, CDR2 SNEGSKA (reference sequence). CDR3 in amino acids: CSAQSGGAGPNIQYF. DNA for the CDR3: TGCAGTGCCCAGAGCGGGGGCGCTGGGCCAAACATTCAGTACTTC.

This clonotype has a handful of counts. This chain links TRBV6-2 or TRBV6-3 with TRBJ1-2; D remains ambiguous. Germline CDR1 MNHEY, CDR2 SVGEGT. V was trimmed by 2 bases and J by 8 bases, leaving 6 bases between them. The CDR3 extends over 11 amino acids. The CDR3 spells CASSYHLGYTF. In DNA, the CDR3 is TGTGCCAGCAGTTACCATCTCGGCTACACCTTC.

This chain connects TRBV20-1 to TRBJ2-5; 8 bases fit TRBD1. Matching the DNA end better, TRBJ2-7 makes the J call doubtful. In germline, CDR1 is DFQATT, CDR2 SNEGSKA (reference sequence). CDR3 size: 14 residues. CDR3 bases: TGCAGTGCTCCCCGGACAGGGCCCGTCGACGAGCAGTACTTC. It specifies CSAPRTGPVDEQYF.